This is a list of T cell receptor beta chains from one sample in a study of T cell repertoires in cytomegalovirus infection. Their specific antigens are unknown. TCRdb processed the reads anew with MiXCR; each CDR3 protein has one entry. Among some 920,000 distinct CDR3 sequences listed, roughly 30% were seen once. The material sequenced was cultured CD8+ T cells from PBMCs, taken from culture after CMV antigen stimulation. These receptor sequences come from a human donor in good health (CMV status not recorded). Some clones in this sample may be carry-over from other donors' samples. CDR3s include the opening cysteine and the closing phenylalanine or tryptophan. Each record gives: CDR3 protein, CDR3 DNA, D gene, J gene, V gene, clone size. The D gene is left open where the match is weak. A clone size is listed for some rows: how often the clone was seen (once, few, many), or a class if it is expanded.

CDR3: CATSDLRGRVNEQFF; DNA: TGTGCCACCAGTGATTTGAGGGGGCGCGTCAATGAGCAGTTCTTC; D: TRBD1; J: TRBJ2-1; V: TRBV24-1; size: -
CDR3: CVSSKGQGDSPLHF; DNA: TGTGTCAGCAGCAAAGGACAGGGTGATTCACCCCTCCACTTT; D: TRBD1; J: TRBJ1-6; V: TRBV13; size: -
CDR3: CASSIARDPPSSPQHF; DNA: TGTGCCAGCAGCATAGCAAGGGATCCCCCATCAAGTCCCCAGCATTTT; D: -; J: TRBJ1-5; V: TRBV7-3; size: many
CDR3: CASSPGPGLAGAHSETQYF; DNA: TGCGCCAGCAGCCCCGGGCCGGGACTAGCGGGGGCCCACTCGGAGACCCAGTACTTC; D: TRBD2; J: TRBJ2-5; V: TRBV4-3; size: -
CDR3: CASSSWGSPTEAFF; DNA: TGTGCCAGCAGCTCCTGGGGGAGTCCCACTGAAGCTTTCTTT; D: -; J: TRBJ1-1; V: TRBV7-2; size: -
CDR3: CASSLMGKDTEAFF; DNA: TGTGCCAGCAGCTTAATGGGGAAAGACACTGAAGCTTTCTTT; D: -; J: TRBJ1-1; V: TRBV7-2; size: -
CDR3: CASSWAGGPDTGELFF; DNA: TGTGCCAGCAGTTGGGCGGGGGGGCCCGACACCGGGGAGCTGTTTTTT; D: TRBD2; J: TRBJ2-2; V: TRBV27; size: -
CDR3: CASSLPTRSGEQFF; DNA: TGTGCCAGCAGTCTTCCGACTAGGTCGGGTGAGCAGTTCTTC; D: -; J: TRBJ2-1; V: TRBV27; size: few
CDR3: CASLISPSGNEAFF; DNA: TGTGCCAGCCTTATCAGCCCCTCCGGCAATGAAGCTTTCTTT; D: -; J: TRBJ1-1; V: TRBV6-2/TRBV6-3; size: -
CDR3: CASSESSTGPRDGYTF; DNA: TGCGCCAGCAGTGAGTCGTCCACAGGGCCTCGGGATGGCTACACCTTC; D: -; J: TRBJ1-2; V: TRBV10-2; size: -
CDR3: CASSLLGSRQPQHF; DNA: TGTGCCAGCAGTTTATTGGGGTCCCGGCAGCCCCAGCATTTT; D: -; J: TRBJ1-5; V: TRBV27; size: few
CDR3: CSVVSETPGANEKLFF; DNA: TGCAGCGTTGTTTCCGAAACCCCCGGAGCTAATGAAAAACTGTTTTTT; D: -; J: TRBJ1-4; V: TRBV29-1; size: -
CDR3: CATRGGNYNSPLHF; DNA: TGTGCCACAAGGGGAGGGAACTATAATTCACCCCTCCACTTT; D: -; J: TRBJ1-6; V: TRBV7-2; size: many
CDR3: CASSYSLPGGNEQFF; DNA: TGTGCCAGCAGTTACTCGCTTCCAGGGGGCAATGAGCAGTTCTTC; D: TRBD1; J: TRBJ2-1; V: TRBV6-5; size: -
CDR3: CASSFRDRDEKLFF; DNA: TGTGCCAGCAGCTTCCGGGACAGGGATGAAAAACTGTTTTTT; D: TRBD1; J: TRBJ1-4; V: TRBV7-2; size: many
CDR3: CAIRMDRFEQYF; DNA: TGTGCCATCAGGATGGACAGGTTCGAGCAGTACTTC; D: TRBD1; J: TRBJ2-7; V: TRBV10-3; size: -
CDR3: CASKGGNTEAFF; DNA: TGTGCCAGCAAGGGGGGGAACACTGAAGCTTTCTTT; D: -; J: TRBJ1-1; V: TRBV2; size: -
CDR3: CASSIGPGNTIYF; DNA: TGTGCCAGTAGTATAGGACCAGGAAACACCATATATTTT; D: -; J: TRBJ1-3; V: TRBV19; size: few
CDR3: CASSQNRVLGYTF; DNA: TGTGCCAGCAGCCAAAACAGGGTGCTTGGCTACACCTTC; D: -; J: TRBJ1-2; V: TRBV14; size: -
CDR3: CATQESAGGTQYF; DNA: TGTGCCACTCAAGAGTCCGCTGGGGGGACCCAGTACTTC; D: -; J: TRBJ2-5; V: TRBV24-1; size: -
CDR3: CASRPGSRMNTEAFF; DNA: TGTGCCAGTAGGCCAGGGAGTCGGATGAACACTGAAGCTTTCTTT; D: -; J: TRBJ1-1; V: TRBV27; size: -
CDR3: CASSLLAGGLINEQFF; DNA: TGTGCCAGCAGCTTATTAGCGGGGGGTCTTATCAATGAGCAGTTCTTC; D: TRBD2; J: TRBJ2-1; V: TRBV13; size: few
CDR3: CASSQDLVGRTDTQYF; DNA: TGCGCCAGCAGCCAAGATTTAGTCGGGCGCACAGATACGCAGTATTTT; D: -; J: TRBJ2-3; V: TRBV4-1; size: -
CDR3: CAIRELYEQYF; DNA: TGTGCCATCAGGGAACTCTACGAGCAGTACTTC; D: -; J: TRBJ2-7; V: TRBV10-3; size: -
CDR3: CASSQEGRGWETQYF; DNA: TGTGCCAGCAGCCAAGAGGGGCGCGGGTGGGAGACCCAGTACTTC; D: -; J: TRBJ2-5; V: TRBV4-2; size: -
CDR3: CASSSDVSPGELFF; DNA: TGTGCCAGCAGCTCAGACGTTTCCCCCGGGGAGCTGTTTTTT; D: -; J: TRBJ2-2; V: TRBV13; size: -
CDR3: CASRGTGYNEQFF; DNA: TGTGCCAGCAGGGGGACTGGATACAATGAGCAGTTCTTC; D: -; J: TRBJ2-1; V: TRBV28; size: few
CDR3: CASSPGDEGFTDTQYF; DNA: TGTGCCAGCAGCCCCGGGGACGAGGGATTCACAGATACGCAGTATTTT; D: -; J: TRBJ2-3; V: TRBV7-6; size: -
CDR3: CASSRDRGREDTQYF; DNA: TGTGCCAGCAGCCGAGACAGGGGGCGGGAAGATACGCAGTATTTT; D: TRBD1; J: TRBJ2-3; V: TRBV28; size: -
CDR3: CASSLRSLTEAFF; DNA: TGCGCCAGCAGCTTACGGTCACTCACTGAAGCTTTCTTT; D: -; J: TRBJ1-1; V: TRBV5-1; size: -
CDR3: CASSEAGTGDDEQYF; DNA: TGTGCCAGCAGCGAAGCCGGGACAGGAGACGACGAGCAGTACTTC; D: TRBD1; J: TRBJ2-7; V: TRBV7-9; size: few
CDR3: CASSVTGSEAFF; DNA: TGCGCCAGCAGCGTAACGGGATCCGAAGCTTTCTTT; D: -; J: TRBJ1-1; V: TRBV5-1; size: few
CDR3: CAISARGGHTDTQYF; DNA: TGTGCCATCAGTGCTCGTGGGGGGCACACAGATACGCAGTATTTT; D: -; J: TRBJ2-3; V: TRBV10-3; size: few
CDR3: CASSLGRGLGNTEAFF; DNA: TGTGCCAGCAGCTTAGGCAGGGGGCTTGGGAACACTGAAGCTTTCTTT; D: TRBD1; J: TRBJ1-1; V: TRBV7-6; size: -
CDR3: CASKMTSGAVVPNTGELFF; DNA: TGTGCCAGCAAAATGACTAGCGGGGCGGTCGTCCCGAACACCGGGGAGCTGTTTTTT; D: TRBD2; J: TRBJ2-2; V: TRBV12-3/TRBV12-4; size: -
CDR3: CASNRGSDTEAFF; DNA: TGCGCCAGCAATAGGGGGTCGGACACTGAAGCTTTCTTT; D: -; J: TRBJ1-1; V: TRBV5-1; size: -
CDR3: CASSIESAEDYGYTF; DNA: TGTGCCAGTAGTATAGAGTCGGCAGAAGACTATGGCTACACCTTC; D: -; J: TRBJ1-2; V: TRBV19; size: few
CDR3: CATSTGQGVNTDTQYF; DNA: TGTGCCACCAGCACGGGACAGGGGGTCAACACAGATACGCAGTATTTT; D: TRBD1; J: TRBJ2-3; V: TRBV15; size: -
CDR3: CASTLTGGYNSPLHF; DNA: TGTGCCAGCACCCTGACAGGAGGTTACAATTCACCCCTCCACTTT; D: -; J: TRBJ1-6; V: TRBV12-3/TRBV12-4; size: few
CDR3: CASTFLGNRYNEQFF; DNA: TGTGCCAGCACCTTTTTGGGAAATCGCTACAATGAGCAGTTCTTC; D: -; J: TRBJ2-1; V: TRBV7-8; size: many
CDR3: CASSLGPAVSYNEQFF; DNA: TGTGCCAGCAGTTTAGGACCAGCTGTTTCCTACAATGAGCAGTTCTTC; D: -; J: TRBJ2-1; V: TRBV6-2/TRBV6-3; size: -
CDR3: CASSYYWDSERQAEETQYF; DNA: TGTGCCAGCAGTTACTATTGGGACAGTGAACGGCAGGCTGAAGAGACCCAGTACTTC; D: TRBD1; J: TRBJ2-5; V: TRBV6-5; size: few
CDR3: CSVQEPLNTEAFF; DNA: TGCAGCGTTCAAGAGCCCCTAAACACTGAAGCTTTCTTT; D: -; J: TRBJ1-1; V: TRBV29-1; size: -
CDR3: CASSEGTAATNEKLFF; DNA: TGTGCCAGCAGCGAAGGGACAGCTGCAACTAATGAAAAACTGTTTTTT; D: TRBD1; J: TRBJ1-4; V: TRBV12-3/TRBV12-4; size: -
CDR3: CASSLTRSHEQYF; DNA: TGTGCCAGCAGTTTGACCAGGTCTCACGAGCAGTACTTC; D: -; J: TRBJ2-7; V: TRBV12-3/TRBV12-4; size: -
CDR3: CASSLPGSSNQPQHF; DNA: TGTGCCAGCAGCTTACCAGGGAGTAGCAATCAGCCCCAGCATTTT; D: -; J: TRBJ1-5; V: TRBV7-8; size: few
CDR3: CASSPAGGKNEQFF; DNA: TGTGCCAGCAGCCCCGCCGGTGGGAAAAATGAGCAGTTCTTC; D: -; J: TRBJ2-1; V: TRBV5-6; size: few
CDR3: CASSFSRAEQFF; DNA: TGTGCCAGCAGTTTCAGCAGGGCTGAGCAGTTCTTC; D: -; J: TRBJ2-1; V: TRBV27; size: -